The 24 T cell receptor beta chains below all came from one sample that was sequenced in a study of monozygotic twins with cystic fibrosis. Libraries were prepared by immunoSEQ multiplex PCR; TCRdb keeps only in-frame clonotypes and omits some of them. The sample has approximately 13,000 clones, 85% to 95% seen once. The sequenced sample consisted of blood. These receptors all come from a girl aged 2 to 9 with cystic fibrosis.

The chain recombines TRBV30 with TRBJ1-5; a weak D match, TRBD1 (5 bases). Looked up from germline, CDR1 is GTSNPN and CDR2 is SVGIG (reference sequence). V was clipped by 2 bases and J by 7 bases, with 12 bases between them. There are 13 residues in the CDR3. CDR3 protein: CAWSIREGQPQHF. Here the CDR3 DNA reads TGTGCCTGGAGTATCAGGGAGGGACAGCCCCAGCATTTT.

This clone was found once. The chain employs TRBV7-2 and TRBJ1-4, with a possible D match to TRBD1 (6 bases). The CDR3 loop spans 16 amino acids. Germline loops: CDR1 SGHTA, CDR2 FQGNSA. Trimming pared 2 bases from V and 5 bases from J, leaving 15 bases between. The CDR3 bases are TGTGCCAGCAGCTTAAGGGCCGGGGGGGCGAATGAAAAACTGTTTTTT. It codes for CASSLRAGGANEKLFF.

This chain connects TRBV15 to TRBJ2-1; 9 bases line up with TRBD1. Trimming at V came to 2 bases and at J to 12 bases, leaving 17 bases not matched to a gene. This CDR3 comprises 17 residues. Germline CDR1 is LNHNV and CDR2 is YYDKDF (reference sequence). CDR3 amino acids: CATSRRQGDGRNLVQFF. In DNA form, the CDR3 reads TGTGCCACCAGCAGACGACAGGGGGACGGCAGGAATTTAGTGCAGTTCTTC.

This clone was picked up a small number of times. Different DNA sequences within this sample yield the same CDR3. The J gene is TRBJ1-1, the V gene TRBV7-3; 8 positions agree with TRBD1. V lost 5 bases and J lost 4; bases outside the gene matches: 3. This CDR3 is built from 13 residues. The germline CDR1 and CDR2 sequences are SGHTA and FQGTGA. The CDR3 reads CASSPTGGTEAFF. CDR3 DNA: TGTGCCAGCAGCCCCACAGGGGGCACTGAAGCTTTCTTT.

This chain links TRBV18 with TRBJ1-5; D possibly corresponds to TRBD1 (6 bases). CDR3 length: 16 residues. In germline, CDR1 is KGHSH, CDR2 LQKENI. Trimming cost V 3 bases and J 2 bases, with 14 bases left between them. CDR3 sequence reads: CASSPQTGAGNQPQHF. Here the CDR3 DNA reads TGTGCCAGCTCACCCCAGACAGGAGCCGGCAATCAGCCCCAGCATTTT.

The gene calls are TRBV4-2 and TRBJ1-4; no firm D call. Trimming stripped 1 base from V and 8 bases from J, with 8 bases between. CDR1 and CDR2 from the germline V gene are LGHNA and YNFKEQ. CDR3 size: 13 residues. The DNA for the CDR3 is TGTGCCAGCAGCCAAGTTCGTGCCGAAAAACTGTTTTTT. Protein sequence: CASSQVRAEKLFF.

J is TRBJ2-3 and V is TRBV21-1; no check of the table's D call, TRBD2, against the DNA was made. TRBV21-1 is designated a pseudogene. This CDR3 region has 16 residues. The CDR3 protein is CASSRGTSGRVDTQYF. CDR3 nucleotides: TGTGCCAGCAGCCGTGGGACTAGCGGGAGAGTGGATACGCAGTATTTT.

J is TRBJ2-1 and V is TRBV9; a weak D match, TRBD2 (5 bases). There are 15 residues in the CDR3. Germline V lookup: CDR1 SGDLS, CDR2 YYNGEE. The V end lost 4 bases, the J end lost 0 bases, and 11 bases lay between the germline ends. CDR3 sequence: CASSPAASSYNEQFF. The CDR3 bases are TGTGCCAGCAGCCCAGCGGCGAGCTCCTACAATGAGCAGTTCTTC.

The chain links TRBV5-1 to TRBJ1-2; tentative D call: TRBD1 (6 bases). The CDR3 sequence is 18 residues long. The ends were cut back, 1 base at V and 4 bases at J, with 23 bases in the middle. The germline V gene has CDR1 SGHRS and CDR2 YFSETQ. The CDR3 protein is CASSLLEGGIDRTYGYTF. CDR3 sequence (DNA): TGCGCCAGCAGCTTGCTGGAGGGGGGAATTGACAGGACCTATGGCTACACCTTC.

This rearrangement joins TRBV19 to TRBJ2-1, with 10 positions matching TRBD2. CDR1 LNHDA and CDR2 SQIVND come from the germline V gene (reference sequence). Trimming removed 9 bases from V and 4 bases from J; junction bases left unmatched: 6. The CDR3 has 14 amino acids. CDR3 in DNA: TGTGCCAGCAGACTAGCGGGCCTTTACAATGAGCAGTTCTTC. It translates to CASRLAGLYNEQFF.

The CDR3 region is CASSVKGEVTGYTF. In DNA form, the CDR3 reads TGTGCCAGCAGCGTAAAGGGTGAGGTTACTGGCTACACCTTC. The V call is TRBV9, the J call TRBJ1-2; D is unresolved. V dropped 1 base and J dropped 7 bases, with 14 bases sitting between them. The V gene's germline CDR1 is SGDLS and CDR2 YYNGEE. The CDR3 length is 14 residues.

The genes are TRBV5-1 and TRBJ2-3, with TRBD2 matching 9 bases. J lost 4 bases, V lost 4 bases, and 13 bases had no gene match. This CDR3 comprises 17 residues. Germline V gene sequence: CDR1 SGHRS, CDR2 YFSETQ. The CDR3 region is CASSRGQAGGRADTQYF. The CDR3 DNA follows: TGCGCCAGCAGCCGAGGGCAGGCGGGAGGGCGGGCAGATACGCAGTATTTT.

The genes are TRBV28 and TRBJ1-1, with 7 bases fitting TRBD1. The junction had 11 bases not matched to a gene; V was cut back by 9 bases and J by 4 bases. CDR3 length equals 14 residues. Germline-derived CDR1 and CDR2 are MDHEN and SYDVKM. In DNA, the CDR3 is TGTGCCAGTTCGTACAGGGGAGGTTTCACTGAAGCTTTCTTT. Translating it yields CASSYRGGFTEAFF.

The chain carries TRBV28 and TRBJ2-7; perhaps TRBD1 as D (5 bases). V lost 4 bases and J lost 3, with 16 bases in between. Germline CDR1 is MDHEN and CDR2 is SYDVKM. This CDR3 has 15 residues. The CDR3 loop reads CASSSPWGLGYEQYF. CDR3 in DNA: TGTGCCAGCAGTTCCCCGTGGGGCCTCGGCTACGAGCAGTACTTC.

The CDR3 sequence is CASSQGGVNYNEQFF. In DNA form, the CDR3 reads TGTGCCAGCAGTCAAGGGGGGGTCAACTACAATGAGCAGTTCTTC. The chain has TRBV6-5 and TRBJ2-1, with a weak D call TRBD2 (7 bases). The V end was cut by 5 bases, the J end by 3 bases, with 14 bases between. This CDR3 is built from 15 residues. Germline CDR1 reads MNHEY; CDR2 reads SVGAGI.

The chain carries TRBV15 and TRBJ2-3; 12 bases line up with TRBD2. Germline CDR1 and CDR2: LNHNV and YYDKDF (reference sequence). V was clipped by 3 bases and J by 5 bases; unmatched bases: 3. The length of the CDR3 is 15 residues. The CDR3: CATSSETSGRDTQYF. CDR3 DNA: TGTGCCACCAGCAGCGAGACTAGCGGGAGAGATACGCAGTATTTT.

The chain employs TRBV5-1 and TRBJ1-1; 10 bases line up with TRBD1. The CDR3 totals 19 residues. CDR1 SGHRS and CDR2 YFSETQ come from the germline V gene. After removal of 3 bases from V and 0 bases from J, the junction contained 14 bases not matched to a gene. CDR3 sequence (DNA): TGCGCCAGCAGCTCCAAAGGGCCGGGACAGGGGACCATGAACACTGAAGCTTTCTTT. Amino acids: CASSSKGPGQGTMNTEAFF. Filled out from reference TRBV5-1 and TRBJ1-1, the complete variable domain reads KAGVTQTPRYLIKTRGQQVTLSCSPISGHRSVSWYQQTPGQGLQFLFEYFSETQRNKGNFPGRFSGRQFSNSRSEMNVSTLELGDSALYLCASSSKGPGQGTMNTEAFFGQGTRLTVV.

This clone was detected once. The V gene is TRBV9, the J gene TRBJ2-1, with 11 bases that match TRBD2. Trimming took 4 bases from V and 4 from J; bases not matched to a gene: 10. The germline V gene has CDR1 SGDLS and CDR2 YYNGEE. This CDR3 is built from 17 residues. The CDR3 spells CASSYSLAGGVYNEQFF. The CDR3 bases are TGTGCCAGCAGCTATTCCTTAGCGGGAGGGGTGTACAATGAGCAGTTCTTC. Full variable domain (remainder filled in from reference TRBV9 and TRBJ2-1): DSGVTQTPKHLITATGQRVTLRCSPRSGDLSVYWYQQSLDQGLQFLIQYYNGEERAKGNILERFSAQQFPDLHSELNLSSLELGDSALYFCASSYSLAGGVYNEQFFGPGTRLTVL.

The chain is built from TRBV30 and TRBJ1-2; 8 nucleotides agree with TRBD1. After removal of 4 bases from V and 8 bases from J, the junction contained 3 bases not matched to a gene. The CDR3 extends over 11 amino acids. Germline CDR1 and CDR2: GTSNPN and SVGIG (reference sequence). CDR3 bases: TGTGCCTGGATAGACAGGGGCGGCTACACCTTC. It codes for CAWIDRGGYTF.

This rearrangement joins TRBV5-1 to TRBJ1-4; the D gene is possibly TRBD1 (5 bases). The V end was cut by 4 bases, the J end by 0 bases, with 16 bases between. Germline V CDR1 and CDR2: SGHRS, YFSETQ. CDR3 length: 17 residues. For the CDR3, the DNA is TGCGCCAGCAGCCCGGGACCGAAGAGCTCAACTAATGAAAAACTGTTTTTT. As protein: CASSPGPKSSTNEKLFF.

This chain links TRBV28 with TRBJ1-3; D call uncertain. This CDR3 contains 15 residues. Trimming took off 2 bases at V and 0 bases at J, with 8 bases between the two ends. CDR1 and CDR2 (germline): MDHEN, SYDVKM. The CDR3 bases are TGTGCCAGCAGTTTAGGTAGGGCCTCTGGAAACACCATATATTTT. The encoded protein is CASSLGRASGNTIYF. The variable domain in full, completed from reference TRBV28 and TRBJ1-3, reads DVKVTQSSRYLVKRTGEKVFLECVQDMDHENMFWYRQDPGLGLRLIYFSYDVKMKEKGDIPEGYSVSREKKERFSLILESASTNQTSMYLCASSLGRASGNTIYFGEGSWLTVV.

Only one count was recorded for this clone. The chain couples TRBV28 to TRBJ2-1; 7 nucleotides line up with TRBD2. Germline CDR1 MDHEN, CDR2 SYDVKM. After removal of 7 bases from V and 3 bases from J, the junction contained 9 bases not matched to a gene. CDR3 length equals 15 residues. The CDR3: CASNGGREGYNEQFF. The CDR3, as DNA: TGTGCCAGCAACGGGGGTAGGGAGGGCTACAATGAGCAGTTCTTC.

This chain links TRBV5-4 with TRBJ2-3; D possibly corresponds to TRBD2 (6 bases). V lost 0 bases, J lost 1 base, and 9 bases lay in between. The CDR3 extends over 15 amino acids. Per the germline V gene, CDR1 is SGHNT and CDR2 is YYREEE (reference sequence). The CDR3 is CASSLGIAGTDTQYF. The DNA of the CDR3 is TGTGCCAGCAGCTTGGGGATAGCGGGCACAGATACGCAGTATTTT.

The rearrangement uses TRBV27 and TRBJ2-2, with a tentative D call TRBD1 (6 bases). Trimming pared 3 bases from V and 2 bases from J, leaving 13 bases between. Germline V CDR1 and CDR2: MNHEY, SMNVEV (reference sequence). The CDR3 has 16 residues. The CDR3 DNA sequence: TGTGCCAGCAGTTTTCTGGGGACATATAACACCGGGGAGCTGTTTTTT. Translating gives CASSFLGTYNTGELFF.